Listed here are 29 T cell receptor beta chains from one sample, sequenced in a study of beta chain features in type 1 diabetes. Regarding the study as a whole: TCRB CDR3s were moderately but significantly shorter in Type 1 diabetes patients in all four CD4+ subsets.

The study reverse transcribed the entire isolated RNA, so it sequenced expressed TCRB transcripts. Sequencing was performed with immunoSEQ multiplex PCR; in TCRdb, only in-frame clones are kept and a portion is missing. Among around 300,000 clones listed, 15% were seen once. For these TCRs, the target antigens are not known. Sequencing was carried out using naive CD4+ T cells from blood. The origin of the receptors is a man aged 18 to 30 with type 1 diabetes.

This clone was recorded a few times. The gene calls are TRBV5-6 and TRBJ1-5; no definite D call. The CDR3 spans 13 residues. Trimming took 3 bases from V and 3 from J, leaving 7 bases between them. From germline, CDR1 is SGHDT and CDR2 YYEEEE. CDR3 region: CASSYGFNQPQHF. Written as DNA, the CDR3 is TGTGCCAGCAGCTACGGTTTCAATCAGCCCCAGCATTTT.

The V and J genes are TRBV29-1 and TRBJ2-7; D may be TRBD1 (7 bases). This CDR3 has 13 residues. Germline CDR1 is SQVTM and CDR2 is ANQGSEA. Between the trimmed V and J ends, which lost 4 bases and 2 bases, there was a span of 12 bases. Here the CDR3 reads CSVGGTVPYEQYF. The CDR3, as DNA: TGCAGCGTTGGCGGGACAGTCCCCTACGAGCAGTACTTC.

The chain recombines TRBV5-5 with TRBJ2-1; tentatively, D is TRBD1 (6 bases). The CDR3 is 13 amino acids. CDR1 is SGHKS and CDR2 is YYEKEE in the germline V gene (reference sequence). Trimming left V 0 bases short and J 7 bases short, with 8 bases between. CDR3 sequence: CASSLARGNEQFF. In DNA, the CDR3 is TGTGCCAGCAGCTTGGCTAGGGGGAATGAGCAGTTCTTC.

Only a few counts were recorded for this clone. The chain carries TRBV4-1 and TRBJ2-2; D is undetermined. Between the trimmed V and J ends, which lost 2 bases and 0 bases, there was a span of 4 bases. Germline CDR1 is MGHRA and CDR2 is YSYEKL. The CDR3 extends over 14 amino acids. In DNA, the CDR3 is TGCGCCAGCAGCCAACCTACGAACACCGGGGAGCTGTTTTTT. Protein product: CASSQPTNTGELFF.

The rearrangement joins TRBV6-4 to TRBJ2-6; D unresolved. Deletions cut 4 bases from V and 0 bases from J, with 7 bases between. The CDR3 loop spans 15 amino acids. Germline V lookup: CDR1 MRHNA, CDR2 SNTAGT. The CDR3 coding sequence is TGTGCCAGCAGTGGTTCAGTCTCTGGGGCCAACGTCCTGACTTTC. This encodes CASSGSVSGANVLTF.

The CDR3: CASSLRLGADTQYF. The CDR3 DNA is TGTGCCAGCAGCTTGAGGCTCGGTGCAGATACGCAGTATTTT. The gene calls are TRBV7-2 and TRBJ2-3; D is undetermined. This CDR3 comprises 14 residues. Trimming removed 3 bases from V and 4 bases from J, with 11 bases in between. The germline gives CDR1 SGHTA, CDR2 FQGNSA.

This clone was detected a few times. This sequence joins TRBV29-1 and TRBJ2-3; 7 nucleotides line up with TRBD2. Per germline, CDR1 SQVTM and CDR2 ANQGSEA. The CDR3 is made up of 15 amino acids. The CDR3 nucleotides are TGCACCTTTTCCCACGGACTAGTAGCCACAGATACGCAGTATTTT. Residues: CTFSHGLVATDTQYF.

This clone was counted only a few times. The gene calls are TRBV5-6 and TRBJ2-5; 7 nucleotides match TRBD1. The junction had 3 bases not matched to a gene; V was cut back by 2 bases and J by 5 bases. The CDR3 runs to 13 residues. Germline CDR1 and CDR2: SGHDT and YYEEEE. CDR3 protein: CASSLKGAETQYF. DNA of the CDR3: TGTGCCAGCAGCTTAAAGGGGGCTGAGACCCAGTACTTC.

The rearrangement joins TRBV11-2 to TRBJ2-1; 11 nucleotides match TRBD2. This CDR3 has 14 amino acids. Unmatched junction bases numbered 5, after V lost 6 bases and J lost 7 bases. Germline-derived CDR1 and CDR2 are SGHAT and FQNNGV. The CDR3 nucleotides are TGTGCCAGCAGGCATAGCGGGGGGGAGAATGAGCAGTTCTTC. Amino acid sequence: CASRHSGGENEQFF.

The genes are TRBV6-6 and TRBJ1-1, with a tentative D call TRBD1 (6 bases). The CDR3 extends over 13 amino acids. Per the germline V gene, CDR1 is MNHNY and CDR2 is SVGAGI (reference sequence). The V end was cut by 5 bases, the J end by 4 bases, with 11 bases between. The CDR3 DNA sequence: TGTGCCAGCAGTGACCTCAGGGGCACTGAAGCTTTCTTT. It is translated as CASSDLRGTEAFF.

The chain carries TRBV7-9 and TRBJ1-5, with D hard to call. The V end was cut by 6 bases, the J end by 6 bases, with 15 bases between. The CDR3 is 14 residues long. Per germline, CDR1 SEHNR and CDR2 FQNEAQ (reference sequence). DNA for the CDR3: TGTGCCAGCAGTCGTACCCCCGACACTCAGCCCCAGCATTTT. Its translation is CASSRTPDTQPQHF.

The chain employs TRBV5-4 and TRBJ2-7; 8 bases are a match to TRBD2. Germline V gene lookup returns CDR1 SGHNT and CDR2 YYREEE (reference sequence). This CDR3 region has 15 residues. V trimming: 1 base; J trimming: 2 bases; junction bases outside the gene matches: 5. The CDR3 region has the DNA TGTGCCAGCAGCTTGCGGGGGGGGATTCCCTACGAGCAGTACTTC. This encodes CASSLRGGIPYEQYF.

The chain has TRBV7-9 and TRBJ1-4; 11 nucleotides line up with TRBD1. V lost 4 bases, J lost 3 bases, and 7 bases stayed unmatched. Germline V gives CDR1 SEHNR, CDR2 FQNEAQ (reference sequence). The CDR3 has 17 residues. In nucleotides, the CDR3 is TGTGCCAGCAGCTCATACCGGGACAGGGGGGCTAATGAAAAACTGTTTTTT. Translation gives CASSSYRDRGANEKLFF.

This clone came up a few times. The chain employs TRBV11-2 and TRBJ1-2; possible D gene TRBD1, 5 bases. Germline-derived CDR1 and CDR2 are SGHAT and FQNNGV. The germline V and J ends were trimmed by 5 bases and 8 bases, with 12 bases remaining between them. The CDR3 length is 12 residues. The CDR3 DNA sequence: TGTGCCAGCAGCACCCTTCAGGGAGGCTACACCTTC. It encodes CASSTLQGGYTF.

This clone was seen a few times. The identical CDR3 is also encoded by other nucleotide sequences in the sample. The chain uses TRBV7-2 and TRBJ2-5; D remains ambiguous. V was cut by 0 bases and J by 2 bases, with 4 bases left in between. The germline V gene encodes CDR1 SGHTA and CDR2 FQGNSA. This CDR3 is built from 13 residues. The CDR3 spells CASSLAQQETQYF. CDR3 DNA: TGTGCCAGCAGCTTAGCGCAGCAAGAGACCCAGTACTTC.

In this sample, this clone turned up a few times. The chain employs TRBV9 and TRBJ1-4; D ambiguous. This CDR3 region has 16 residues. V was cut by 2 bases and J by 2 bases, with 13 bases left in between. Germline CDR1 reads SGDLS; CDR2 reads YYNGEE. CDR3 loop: CASSVTQARTNEKLFF. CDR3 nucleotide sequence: TGTGCCAGCAGCGTCACCCAGGCCCGCACTAATGAAAAACTGTTTTTT.

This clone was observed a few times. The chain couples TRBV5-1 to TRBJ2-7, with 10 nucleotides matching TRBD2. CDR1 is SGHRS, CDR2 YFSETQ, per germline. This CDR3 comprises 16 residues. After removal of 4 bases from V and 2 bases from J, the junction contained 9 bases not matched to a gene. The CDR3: CASSPEVSGGTYEQYF. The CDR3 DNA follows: TGCGCCAGCAGCCCGGAGGTTAGCGGGGGGACCTACGAGCAGTACTTC.

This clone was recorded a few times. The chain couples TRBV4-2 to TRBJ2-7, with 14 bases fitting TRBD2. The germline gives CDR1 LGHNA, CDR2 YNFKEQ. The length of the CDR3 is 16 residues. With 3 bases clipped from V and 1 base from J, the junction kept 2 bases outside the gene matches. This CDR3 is CASSQGLAGESYEQYF. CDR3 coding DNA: TGTGCCAGCAGCCAGGGACTAGCGGGGGAGTCCTACGAGCAGTACTTC.

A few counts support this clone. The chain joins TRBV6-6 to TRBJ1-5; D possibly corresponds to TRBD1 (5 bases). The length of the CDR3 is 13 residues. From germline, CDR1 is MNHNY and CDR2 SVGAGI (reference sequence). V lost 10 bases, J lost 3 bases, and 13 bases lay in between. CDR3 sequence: CAIGKGANQPQHF. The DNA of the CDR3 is TGTGCCATCGGAAAAGGGGCCAATCAGCCCCAGCATTTT.

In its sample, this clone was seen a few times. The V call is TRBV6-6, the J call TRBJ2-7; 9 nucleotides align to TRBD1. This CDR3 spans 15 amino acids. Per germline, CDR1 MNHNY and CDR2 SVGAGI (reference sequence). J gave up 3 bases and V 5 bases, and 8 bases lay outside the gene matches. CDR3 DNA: TGTGCCAGCAGTCGTCCCGGGACAGGGAACTACGAGCAGTACTTC. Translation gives CASSRPGTGNYEQYF.

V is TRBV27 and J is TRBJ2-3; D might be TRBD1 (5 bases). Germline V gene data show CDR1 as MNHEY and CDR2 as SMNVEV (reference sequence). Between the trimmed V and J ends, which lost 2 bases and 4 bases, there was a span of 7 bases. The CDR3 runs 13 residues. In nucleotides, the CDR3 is TGTGCCAGCAGTTTAGTGGGGCCAGATACGCAGTATTTT. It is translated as CASSLVGPDTQYF.

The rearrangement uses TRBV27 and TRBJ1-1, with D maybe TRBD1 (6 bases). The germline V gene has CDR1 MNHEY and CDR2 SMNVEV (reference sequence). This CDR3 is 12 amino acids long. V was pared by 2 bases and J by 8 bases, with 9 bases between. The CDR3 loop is CASSLSGGEAFF. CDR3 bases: TGTGCCAGCAGTTTAAGTGGGGGCGAAGCTTTCTTT.

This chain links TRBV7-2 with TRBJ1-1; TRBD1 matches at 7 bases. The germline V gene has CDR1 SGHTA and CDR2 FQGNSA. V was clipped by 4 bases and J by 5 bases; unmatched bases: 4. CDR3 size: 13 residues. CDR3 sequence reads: CASSYPQGTEAFF. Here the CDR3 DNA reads TGTGCCAGCAGCTACCCACAGGGGACTGAAGCTTTCTTT.

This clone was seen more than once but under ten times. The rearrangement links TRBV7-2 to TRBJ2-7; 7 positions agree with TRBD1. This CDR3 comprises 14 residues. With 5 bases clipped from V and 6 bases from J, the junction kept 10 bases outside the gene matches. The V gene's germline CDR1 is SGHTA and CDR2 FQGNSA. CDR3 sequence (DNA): TGTGCCAGCAGCGCGGACAGGACGGGTCTCGAGCAGTACTTC. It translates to CASSADRTGLEQYF.

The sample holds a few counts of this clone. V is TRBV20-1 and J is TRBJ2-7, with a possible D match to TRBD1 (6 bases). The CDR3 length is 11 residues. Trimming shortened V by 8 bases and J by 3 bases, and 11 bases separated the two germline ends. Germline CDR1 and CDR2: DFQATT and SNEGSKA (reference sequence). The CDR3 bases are TGCAGTTGGACAGTTCGCTACGAGCAGTACTTC. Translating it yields CSWTVRYEQYF.

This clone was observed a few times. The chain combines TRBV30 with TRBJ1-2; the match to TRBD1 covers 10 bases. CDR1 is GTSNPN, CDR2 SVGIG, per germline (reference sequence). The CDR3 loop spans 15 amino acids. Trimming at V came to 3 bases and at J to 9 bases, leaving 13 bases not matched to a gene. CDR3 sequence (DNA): TGTGCCTGGAGGACCCCGGGACAGGGGATTATTAGCTACACCTTC. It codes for CAWRTPGQGIISYTF.

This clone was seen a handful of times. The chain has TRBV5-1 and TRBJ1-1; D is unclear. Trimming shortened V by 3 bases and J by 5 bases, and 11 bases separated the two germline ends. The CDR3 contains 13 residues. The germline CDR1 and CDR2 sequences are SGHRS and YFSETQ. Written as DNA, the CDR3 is TGCGCCAGCAGCTCGGACGGGGAGACTGAAGCTTTCTTT. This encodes CASSSDGETEAFF. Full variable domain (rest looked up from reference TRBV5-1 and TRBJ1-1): KAGVTQTPRYLIKTRGQQVTLSCSPISGHRSVSWYQQTPGQGLQFLFEYFSETQRNKGNFPGRFSGRQFSNSRSEMNVSTLELGDSALYLCASSSDGETEAFFGQGTRLTVV.

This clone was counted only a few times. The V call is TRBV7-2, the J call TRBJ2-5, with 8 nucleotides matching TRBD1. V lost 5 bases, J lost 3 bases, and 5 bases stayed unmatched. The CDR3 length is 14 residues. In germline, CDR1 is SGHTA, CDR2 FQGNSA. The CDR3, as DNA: TGTGCCAGCAGCCCTCTGACAGGGGAAGAGACCCAGTACTTC. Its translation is CASSPLTGEETQYF.

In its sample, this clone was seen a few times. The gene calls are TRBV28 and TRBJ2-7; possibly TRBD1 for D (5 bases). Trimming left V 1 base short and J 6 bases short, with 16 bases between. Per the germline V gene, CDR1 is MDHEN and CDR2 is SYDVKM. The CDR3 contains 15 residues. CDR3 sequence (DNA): TGTGCCAGCAGTTTATCCGCGGCAGGGCAAGTCGAGCAGTACTTC. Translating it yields CASSLSAAGQVEQYF.